This T cell receptor (beta chain) was retrieved from a study of beta chain features in type 1 diabetes. The entirety of the isolated RNA underwent reverse transcription, so expressed TCRB transcripts were sequenced. The method was immunoSEQ multiplex PCR; TCRdb's version includes in-frame clones alone and lacks a portion of them. The data hold fewer than 500,000 clones, with approximately 15% observed a single time. CDR3 length equals 14 residues. CDR1 and CDR2 from the germline V gene are SGDLS and YYNGEE. V shed 3 bases and J shed 8 bases, with 15 bases lying between them. The source is a man in his thirties or forties in good health. The rearrangement links TRBV9 to TRBJ2-4, with D tentatively TRBD2 (6 bases). The sample taken for sequencing was naive CD4+ T cells from blood. In DNA form, the CDR3 reads TGTGCCAGCAGCGAACGGGACTTATGGGACATTCAGTACTTC. Translated, it gives CASSERDLWDIQYF.